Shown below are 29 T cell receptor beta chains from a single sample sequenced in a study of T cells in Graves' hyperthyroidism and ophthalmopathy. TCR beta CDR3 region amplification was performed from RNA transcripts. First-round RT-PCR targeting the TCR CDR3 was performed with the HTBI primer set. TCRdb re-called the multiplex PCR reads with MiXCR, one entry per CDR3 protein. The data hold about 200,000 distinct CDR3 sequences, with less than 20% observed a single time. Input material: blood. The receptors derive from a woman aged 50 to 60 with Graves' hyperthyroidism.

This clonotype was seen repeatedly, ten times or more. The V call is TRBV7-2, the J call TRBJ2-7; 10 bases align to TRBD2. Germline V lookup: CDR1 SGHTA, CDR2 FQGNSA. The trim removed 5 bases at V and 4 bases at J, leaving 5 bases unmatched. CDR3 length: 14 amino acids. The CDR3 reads CASSARTSGYEQYF. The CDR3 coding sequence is TGTGCCAGCAGCGCAAGGACTAGCGGTTACGAGCAGTACTTC. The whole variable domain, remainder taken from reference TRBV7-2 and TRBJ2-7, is GAGVSQSPSNKVTEKGKDVELRCDPISGHTALYWYRQSLGQGLEFLIYFQGNSAPDKSGLPSDRFSAERTGGSVSTLTIQRTQQEDSAVYLCASSARTSGYEQYFGPGTRLTVT.

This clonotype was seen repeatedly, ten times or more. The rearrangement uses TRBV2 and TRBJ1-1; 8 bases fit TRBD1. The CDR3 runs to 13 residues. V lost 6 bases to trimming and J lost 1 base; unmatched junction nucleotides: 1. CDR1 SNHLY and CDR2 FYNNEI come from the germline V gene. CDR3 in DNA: TGTGCCAGCAGGGACAGGGAGAACACTGAAGCTTTCTTT. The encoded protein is CASRDRENTEAFF.

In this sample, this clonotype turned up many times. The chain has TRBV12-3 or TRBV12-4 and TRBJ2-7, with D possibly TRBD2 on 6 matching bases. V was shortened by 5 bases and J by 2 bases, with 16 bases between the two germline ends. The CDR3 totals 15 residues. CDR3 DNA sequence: TGTGCCAGCAGTGGCCCACCGACTAGTCCCTACGAGCAGTACTTC. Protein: CASSGPPTSPYEQYF.

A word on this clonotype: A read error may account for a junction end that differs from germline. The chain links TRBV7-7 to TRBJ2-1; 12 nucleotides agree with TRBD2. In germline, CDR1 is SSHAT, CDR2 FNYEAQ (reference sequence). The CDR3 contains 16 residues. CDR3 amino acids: CASSLATSGSPREQFF. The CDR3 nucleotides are TGTGCTAGCAGCTTAGCGACTAGCGGGAGTCCTAGGGAGCAGTTCTTC.

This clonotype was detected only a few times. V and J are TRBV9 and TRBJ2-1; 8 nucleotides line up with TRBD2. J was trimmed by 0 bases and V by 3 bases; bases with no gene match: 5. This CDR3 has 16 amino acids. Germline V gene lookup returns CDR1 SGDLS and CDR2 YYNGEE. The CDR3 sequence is CASSGESGSSYNEQFF. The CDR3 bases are TGTGCCAGCAGCGGGGAGAGCGGGAGCTCCTACAATGAGCAGTTCTTC.

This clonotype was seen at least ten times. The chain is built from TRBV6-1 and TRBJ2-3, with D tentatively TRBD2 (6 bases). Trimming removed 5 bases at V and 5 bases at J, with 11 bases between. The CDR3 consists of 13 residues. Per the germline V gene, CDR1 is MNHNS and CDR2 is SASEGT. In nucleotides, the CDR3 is TGTGCCAGCAGTACTAGCCGCAGAGATACGCAGTATTTT. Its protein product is CASSTSRRDTQYF.

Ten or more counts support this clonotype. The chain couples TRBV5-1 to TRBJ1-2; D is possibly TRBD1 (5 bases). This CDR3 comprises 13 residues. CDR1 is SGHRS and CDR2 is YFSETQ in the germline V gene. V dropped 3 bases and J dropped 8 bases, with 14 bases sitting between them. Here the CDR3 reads CASSSGPTSGYTF. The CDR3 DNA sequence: TGCGCCAGCAGCTCGGGGCCTACCAGCGGCTACACCTTC.

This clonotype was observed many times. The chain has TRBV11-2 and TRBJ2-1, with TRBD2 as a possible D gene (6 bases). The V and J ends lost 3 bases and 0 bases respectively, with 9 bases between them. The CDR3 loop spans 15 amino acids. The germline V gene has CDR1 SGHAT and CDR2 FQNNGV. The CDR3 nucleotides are TGTGCCAGCAGCTTTGCGCGGGGCTCCTACAATGAGCAGTTCTTC. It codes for CASSFARGSYNEQFF.

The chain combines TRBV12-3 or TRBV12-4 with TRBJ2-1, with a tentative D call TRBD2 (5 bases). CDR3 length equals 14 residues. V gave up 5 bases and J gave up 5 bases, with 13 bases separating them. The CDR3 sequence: CASSPERIHNEQFF. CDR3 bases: TGTGCCAGCAGTCCAGAGCGGATACACAATGAGCAGTTCTTC.

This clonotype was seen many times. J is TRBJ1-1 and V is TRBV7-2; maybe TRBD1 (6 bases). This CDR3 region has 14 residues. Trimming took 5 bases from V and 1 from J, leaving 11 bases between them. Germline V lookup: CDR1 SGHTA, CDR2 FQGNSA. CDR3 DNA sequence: TGTGCCAGCAGCCGAACAGGGCCGAACACTGAAGCTTTCTTT. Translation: CASSRTGPNTEAFF.

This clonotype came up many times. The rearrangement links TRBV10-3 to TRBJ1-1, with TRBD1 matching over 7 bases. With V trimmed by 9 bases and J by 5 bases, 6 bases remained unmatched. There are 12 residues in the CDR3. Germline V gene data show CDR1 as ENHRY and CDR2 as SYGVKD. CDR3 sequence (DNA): TGTGCCATGGGACAGACTGAAACTGAAGCTTTCTTT. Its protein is CAMGQTETEAFF.

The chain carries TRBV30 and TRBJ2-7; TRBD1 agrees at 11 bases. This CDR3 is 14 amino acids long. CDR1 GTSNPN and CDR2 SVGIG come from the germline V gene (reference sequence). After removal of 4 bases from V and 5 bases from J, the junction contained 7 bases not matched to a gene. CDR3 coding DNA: TGTGCCTGGATCACCGGACAGGGGGCTGACGAGCAGTACTTC. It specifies CAWITGQGADEQYF. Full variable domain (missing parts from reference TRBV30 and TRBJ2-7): SQTIHQWPATLVQPVGSPLSLECTVEGTSNPNLYWYRQAAGRGLQLLFYSVGIGQISSEVPQNLSASRPQDRQFILSSKKLLLSDSGFYLCAWITGQGADEQYFGPGTRLTVT.

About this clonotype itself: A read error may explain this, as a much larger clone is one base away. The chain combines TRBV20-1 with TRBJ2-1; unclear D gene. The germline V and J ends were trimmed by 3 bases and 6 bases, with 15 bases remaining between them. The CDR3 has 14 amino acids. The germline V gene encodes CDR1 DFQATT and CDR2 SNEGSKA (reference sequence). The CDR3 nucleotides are TGCAGTGCTAGCTTTGAAGCGTCGACCAATGAGCAGTTCTTC. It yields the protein CSASFEASTNEQFF.

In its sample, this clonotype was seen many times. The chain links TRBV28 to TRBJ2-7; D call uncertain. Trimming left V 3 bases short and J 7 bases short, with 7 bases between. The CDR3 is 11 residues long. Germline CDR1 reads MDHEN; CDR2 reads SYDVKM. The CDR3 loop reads CASSFSVEQYF. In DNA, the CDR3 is TGTGCCAGCAGTTTCAGTGTTGAGCAGTACTTC.

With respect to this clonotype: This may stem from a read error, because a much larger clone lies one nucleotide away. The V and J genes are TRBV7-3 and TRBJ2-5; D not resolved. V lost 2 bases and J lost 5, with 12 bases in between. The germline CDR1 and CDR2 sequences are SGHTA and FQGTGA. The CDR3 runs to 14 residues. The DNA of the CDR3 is TGTGCCAGCAGCTTACAGGCCCCGCGTGAGACCCAGTACTTC. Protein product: CASSLQAPRETQYF.

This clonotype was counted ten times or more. In DNA, the CDR3 is TGTGCCAGTCGGAGGGGGATGAGTGAAAAACTGTTTTTT. Translation gives CASRRGMSEKLFF. The rearrangement uses TRBV28 and TRBJ1-4; a weak D match, TRBD1 (6 bases). CDR3 size: 13 residues. Trimming cost V 9 bases and J 7 bases, with 15 bases left between them. Germline CDR1 MDHEN, CDR2 SYDVKM.

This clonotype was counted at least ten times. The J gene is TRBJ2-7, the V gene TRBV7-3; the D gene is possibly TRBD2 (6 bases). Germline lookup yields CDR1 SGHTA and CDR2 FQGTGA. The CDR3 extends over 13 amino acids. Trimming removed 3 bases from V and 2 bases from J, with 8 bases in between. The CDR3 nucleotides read TGTGCCAGCAGCTTGGGGGGAACCTACGAGCAGTACTTC. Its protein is CASSLGGTYEQYF.

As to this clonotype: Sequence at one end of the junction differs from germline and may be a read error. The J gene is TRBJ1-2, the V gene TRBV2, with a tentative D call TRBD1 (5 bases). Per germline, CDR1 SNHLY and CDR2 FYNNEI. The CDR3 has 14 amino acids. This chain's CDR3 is CAGRTDTTNYGYTF. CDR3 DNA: TGTGCCGGCAGGACGGACACGACTAACTATGGCTACACCTTC.

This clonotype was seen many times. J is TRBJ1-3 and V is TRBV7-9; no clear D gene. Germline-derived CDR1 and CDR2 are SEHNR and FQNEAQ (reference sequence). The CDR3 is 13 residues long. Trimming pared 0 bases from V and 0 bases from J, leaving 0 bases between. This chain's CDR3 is CASSLASGNTIYF. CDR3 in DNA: TGTGCCAGCAGCTTAGCCTCTGGAAACACCATATATTTT.

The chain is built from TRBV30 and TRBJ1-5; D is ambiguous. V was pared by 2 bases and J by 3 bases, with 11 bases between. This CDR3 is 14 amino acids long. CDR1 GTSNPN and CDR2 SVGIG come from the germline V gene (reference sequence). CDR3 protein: CAWSSRIYNQPQHF. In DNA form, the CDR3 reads TGTGCCTGGAGTAGCAGGATATACAATCAGCCCCAGCATTTT.

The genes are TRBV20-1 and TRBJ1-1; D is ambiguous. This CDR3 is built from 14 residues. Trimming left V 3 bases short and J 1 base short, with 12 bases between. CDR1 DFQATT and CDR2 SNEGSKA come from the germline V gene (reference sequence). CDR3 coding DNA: TGCAGTGCTAGCAAAAGTACTTCGAACACTGAAGCTTTCTTT. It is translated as CSASKSTSNTEAFF.

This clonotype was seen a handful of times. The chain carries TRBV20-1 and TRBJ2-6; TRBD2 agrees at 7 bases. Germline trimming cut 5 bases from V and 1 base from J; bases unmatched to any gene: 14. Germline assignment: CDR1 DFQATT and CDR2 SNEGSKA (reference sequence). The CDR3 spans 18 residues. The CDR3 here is CSAEGWSGISSGANVLTF. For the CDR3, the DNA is TGCAGTGCTGAGGGTTGGAGCGGGATCTCGTCTGGGGCCAACGTCCTGACTTTC.

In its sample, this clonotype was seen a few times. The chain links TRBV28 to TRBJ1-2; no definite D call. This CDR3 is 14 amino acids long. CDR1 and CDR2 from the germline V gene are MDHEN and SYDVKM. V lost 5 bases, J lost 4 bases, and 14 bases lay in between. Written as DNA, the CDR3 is TGTGCCAGCAGTATCAATCCCTTGAGCTATGGCTACACCTTC. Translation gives CASSINPLSYGYTF.

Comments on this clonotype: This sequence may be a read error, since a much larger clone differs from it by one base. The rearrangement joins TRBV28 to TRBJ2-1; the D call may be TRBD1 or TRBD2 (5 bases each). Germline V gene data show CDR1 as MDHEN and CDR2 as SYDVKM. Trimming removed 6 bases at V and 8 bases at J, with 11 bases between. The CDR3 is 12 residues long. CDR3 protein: CASSALGDEQFF. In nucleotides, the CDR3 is TGTGCCAGCAGCGCCCTGGGGGATGAGCAGTTCTTC.

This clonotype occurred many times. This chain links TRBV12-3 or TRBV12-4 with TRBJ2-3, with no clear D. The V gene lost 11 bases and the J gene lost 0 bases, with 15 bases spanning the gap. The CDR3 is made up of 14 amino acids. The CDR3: CAVLGAGSTDTQYF. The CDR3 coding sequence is TGTGCCGTCCTTGGTGCTGGTAGCACAGATACGCAGTATTTT.

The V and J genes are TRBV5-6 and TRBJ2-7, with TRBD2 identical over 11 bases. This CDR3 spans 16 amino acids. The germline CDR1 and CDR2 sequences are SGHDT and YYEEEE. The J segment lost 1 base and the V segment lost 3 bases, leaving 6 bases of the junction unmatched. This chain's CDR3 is CASSSTSGSRSYEQYF. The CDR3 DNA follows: TGTGCCAGCAGCTCCACTAGCGGGAGTAGGTCCTACGAGCAGTACTTC.

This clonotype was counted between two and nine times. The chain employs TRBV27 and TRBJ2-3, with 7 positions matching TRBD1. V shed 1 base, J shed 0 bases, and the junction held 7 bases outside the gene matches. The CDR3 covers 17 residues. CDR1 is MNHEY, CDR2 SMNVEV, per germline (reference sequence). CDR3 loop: CASSLYKTGTSTDTQYF. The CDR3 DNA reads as TGTGCCAGCAGTTTATATAAGACAGGGACCAGCACAGATACGCAGTATTTT.

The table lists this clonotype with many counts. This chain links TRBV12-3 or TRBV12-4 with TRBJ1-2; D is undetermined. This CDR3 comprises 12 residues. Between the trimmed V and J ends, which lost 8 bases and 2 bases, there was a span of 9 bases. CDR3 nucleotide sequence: TGTGCCAGCTCAAGGGAAAACTATGGCTACACCTTC. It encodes CASSRENYGYTF.

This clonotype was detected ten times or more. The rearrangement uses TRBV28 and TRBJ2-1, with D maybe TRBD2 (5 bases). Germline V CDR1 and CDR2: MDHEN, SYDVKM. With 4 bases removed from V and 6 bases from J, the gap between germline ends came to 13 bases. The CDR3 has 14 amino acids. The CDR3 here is CASSSTLAGNEQFF. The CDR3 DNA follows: TGTGCCAGCAGTTCCACTCTGGCGGGCAATGAGCAGTTCTTC.